The rows below give T cell receptor beta chains drawn from one sample of a study of beta chain features in type 1 diabetes. Here immunoSEQ multiplex PCR was the method, and the copy in TCRdb shows in-frame clones only, minus some. The profile shows approximately 260,000 clones, about 20% of them singletons. Sequenced sample: naive CD4+ T cells from blood. The receptor set was obtained from a woman in her 40s with type 1 diabetes. Each CDR3 is given with its conserved first and last residue. The D gene is left open where the match is weak. Only part of the rows carry a size: once, few, many, or a class if the clone is expanded.

CDR3 DNA,CDR3 protein,clone size,J gene,V gene,D gene
TGTGCCAGCAGTGGCCGGACAGACCTGGACTATGGCTACACCTTC,CASSGRTDLDYGYTF,-,TRBJ1-2,TRBV2,-
TGTGCCAGCAGCCAGACCCGGACTAGCTATTCCTACGAGCAGTACTTC,CASSQTRTSYSYEQYF,-,TRBJ2-7,TRBV4-2,TRBD2
TGTGCCAGCAGTGGGACAGGGGGCCGCGGCTACACCTTC,CASSGTGGRGYTF,-,TRBJ1-2,TRBV25-1,TRBD1
TGTGCCTGGAGTCCCTCCCAGGGCACTGAAGCTTTCTTT,CAWSPSQGTEAFF,few,TRBJ1-1,TRBV30,-
TGTGCCAGCAGCGTTACCGGGACTAACAATGAGCAGTTCTTC,CASSVTGTNNEQFF,-,TRBJ2-1,TRBV9,TRBD2
TGTGCCAGCAGCTTAGTCCGGGACAGGTACAATGAGCAGTTCTTC,CASSLVRDRYNEQFF,-,TRBJ2-1,TRBV7-2,TRBD1
TGTGCCAGCAGTTTGCGGACAGGCGCCTTGAACACTGAAGCTTTCTTT,CASSLRTGALNTEAFF,-,TRBJ1-1,TRBV27,TRBD1
TGTGCCAGCAGTGCGGGGGGACGTTACAATCAGCCCCAGCATTTT,CASSAGGRYNQPQHF,-,TRBJ1-5,TRBV6-6,-
TGTGCCAGCACCTCGCGGGAGGCGGGGTTAGAGACCCAGTACTTC,CASTSREAGLETQYF,-,TRBJ2-5,TRBV11-2,TRBD2
TGTGCCACCGGGACCGGGGGGAGGGCCTCCTACAATGAGCAGTTCTTC,CATGTGGRASYNEQFF,-,TRBJ2-1,TRBV15,TRBD2
TGCGCCAGCAGCACCCCGGGACAGGGGTTGGGCACTGAAGCTTTCTTT,CASSTPGQGLGTEAFF,-,TRBJ1-1,TRBV5-1,TRBD1
TGTGCCAGCAGCCCCAGGGGAGCGAATGAGCAGTTCTTC,CASSPRGANEQFF,few,TRBJ2-1,TRBV7-3,-
TGCGCCAGCAGCCCGGAGGGGGCGATAAACATTCAGTACTTC,CASSPEGAINIQYF,-,TRBJ2-4,TRBV5-1,-
TGCGCCAGCAGCCAAGATCGTGGGCACGGCTACGAGCAGTACTTC,CASSQDRGHGYEQYF,-,TRBJ2-7,TRBV4-3,-
TGTGCCAGCAGATGGAGCGGGGGAGAGGAGACCCAGTACTTC,CASRWSGGEETQYF,-,TRBJ2-5,TRBV7-9,TRBD2
TGTGCCAGCAGCGTAGAGGACAGTGGTAGACTGTTTTTT,CASSVEDSGRLFF,-,TRBJ1-4,TRBV9,-
TGTGCCACCAGCAGGATACTCACCGCGCCCCAGCATTTT,CATSRILTAPQHF,-,TRBJ1-5,TRBV15,-
TGTGCCAGCAGCCCCTGGGTCGGGTTAGCTAACTATGGCTACACCTTC,CASSPWVGLANYGYTF,-,TRBJ1-2,TRBV7-9,-